This entry lists 2 T cell receptor beta chains sequenced from one sample in a study of human versus mouse CDR3 diversity and MHC coevolution. TCRdb's copy holds only in-frame clones and misses some; the assay was immunoSEQ multiplex PCR. The sample contains approximately 81,000 clones, over 85% of which appear only once. Sequences were obtained from naive CD4+ T cells from blood. Specified subset: CD45RO-negative CD62L-positive naive CD4 T cells. Receptors originate from a person aged 30-69 years in good health.

This clone was seen just once. The rearrangement links TRBV7-2 to TRBJ2-1, with D perhaps TRBD2 (7 bases). CDR3 size: 15 residues. Trimming pared 3 bases from V and 1 base from J, leaving 10 bases between. Germline CDR1 is SGHTA and CDR2 is FQGNSA. The CDR3 DNA reads as TGTGCCAGCAGCTTGGCGGGGGCGTCCTACAATGAGCAGTTCTTC. As protein: CASSLAGASYNEQFF.

The sample holds one count of this clone. This rearrangement joins TRBV9 to TRBJ1-1, with D perhaps matching TRBD1 (6 bases). The germline gives CDR1 SGDLS, CDR2 YYNGEE. This CDR3 region has 15 residues. Trimming took off 0 bases at V and 4 bases at J, with 13 bases between the two ends. CDR3 sequence reads: CASSVEMRGATEAFF. The CDR3, as DNA: TGTGCCAGCAGCGTAGAAATGCGGGGGGCCACTGAAGCTTTCTTT.